This T cell receptor (beta chain) was sequenced in a study of CXCR3-negative and CXCR3-positive naive CD8 T cells. Overall study results and limits: With respect to TRBV-TRBJ usage, naive CXCR3-negative and CXCR3-positive cells were similar; memory differed. Cryopreservation partially decreased CXCR3 expression, and most assays used fresh PBMCs. Surface CD5 was comparable between naive subsets; TCR strength was inferred from TRB CDR3 properties. TRB CDR3 hydrophobicity was greater in CXCR3-positive naive cells than in CXCR3-negative naive cells.

Libraries were UMI-labeled 5' RACE TRB cDNA. With the 5' RACE reads reprocessed, TCRdb shows one record per CDR3 protein and no DNA. In total, the table holds about 89,000 distinct CDR3 sequences. A note on this clonotype: What it binds is not known.

CD45RO-CCR7+CD27+CD95- was the phenotype of naive CD8+ T cells. This CDR3 spans 14 amino acids. Germline CDR1 reads SEHNR; CDR2 reads FQNEAQ (reference sequence). The sequencing input was naive CXCR3+ CD8+ T cells from blood. Subset given: CD45RO-CCR7+CD27+CD95- naive CD8+ T cells expressing CXCR3 (TNR3+). The chain carries TRBV7-9 and TRBJ2-7. The clonotype originates from a human donor in good health. Some clones in this sample may be carry-over from other donors' samples. This chain's CDR3 is CASSLSANSYEQYF.